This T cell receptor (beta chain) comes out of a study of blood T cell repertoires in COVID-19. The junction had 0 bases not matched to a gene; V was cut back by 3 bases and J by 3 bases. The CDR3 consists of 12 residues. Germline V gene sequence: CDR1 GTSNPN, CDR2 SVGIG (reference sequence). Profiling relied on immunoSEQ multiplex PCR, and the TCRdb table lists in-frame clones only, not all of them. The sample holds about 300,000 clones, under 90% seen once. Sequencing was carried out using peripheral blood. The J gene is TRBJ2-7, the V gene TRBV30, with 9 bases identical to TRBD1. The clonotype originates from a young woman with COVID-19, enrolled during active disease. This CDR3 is CAWRDRGYEQYF. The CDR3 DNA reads TGTGCCTGGAGGGACAGGGGCTACGAGCAGTACTTC.